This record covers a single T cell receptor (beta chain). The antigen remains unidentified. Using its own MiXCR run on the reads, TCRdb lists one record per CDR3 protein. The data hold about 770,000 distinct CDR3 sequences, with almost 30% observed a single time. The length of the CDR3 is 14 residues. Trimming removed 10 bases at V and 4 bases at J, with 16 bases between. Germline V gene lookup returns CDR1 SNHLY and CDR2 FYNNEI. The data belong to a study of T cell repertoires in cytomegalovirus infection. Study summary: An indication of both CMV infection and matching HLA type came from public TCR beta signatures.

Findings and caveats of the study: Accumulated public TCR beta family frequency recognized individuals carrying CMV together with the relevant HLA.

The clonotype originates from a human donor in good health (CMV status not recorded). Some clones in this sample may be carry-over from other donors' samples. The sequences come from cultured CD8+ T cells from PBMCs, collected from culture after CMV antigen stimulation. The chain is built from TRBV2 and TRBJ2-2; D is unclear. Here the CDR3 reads CATHRGDSTGELFF. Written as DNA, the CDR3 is TGTGCCACCCACAGAGGAGATAGCACCGGGGAGCTGTTTTTT. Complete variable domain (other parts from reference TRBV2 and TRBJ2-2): EPEVTQTPSHQVTQMGQEVILRCVPISNHLYFYWYRQILGQKVEFLVSFYNNEISEKSEIFDDQFSVERPDGSNFTLKIRSTKLEDSAMYFCATHRGDSTGELFFGEGSRLTVL.